A selection of T cell receptor beta chains follows, all from one sample in a study of Ad26.COV2.S vaccination and SARS-CoV-2 variants. Sequencing was performed with immunoSEQ multiplex PCR; in TCRdb, only in-frame clones are kept and a portion is missing. The profile shows approximately 410,000 clones, roughly 90% of them singletons. The source was peripheral blood, collected in a trial of Ad26.COV2.S vaccine versus placebo. These TCRs come from a person between 18 and 60 years old who received the Ad26.COV2.S COVID-19 vaccine or a placebo. Both conserved end residues are part of each CDR3. Each record gives: J gene, clone size, V gene, D gene, CDR3 protein, CDR3 DNA. A D gene is named only where the DNA matches it firmly. Some rows have no size entry. The others give once, few or many, or a class for an expanded clone.

>TRBJ1-1|NA|TRBV27|NA
CASSLSRTLGTEAFF
TGTGCCAGCAGTTTATCTCGGACCCTGGGCACTGAAGCTTTCTTT
>TRBJ1-5|NA|TRBV5-1|NA
CASSLNPGAGSSNQPQHF
TGCGCCAGCAGCTTGAATCCAGGGGCTGGTTCGAGCAATCAGCCCCAGCATTTT
>TRBJ2-7|NA|TRBV14|NA
CASSPPEHRPYEQYF
TGTGCCAGCAGCCCTCCCGAACACAGACCTTACGAGCAGTACTTC
>TRBJ2-5|few|TRBV29-1|NA
CSVEGPGGGRETQYF
TGCAGCGTTGAAGGGCCAGGTGGGGGTAGGGAGACCCAGTACTTC
>TRBJ1-2|NA|TRBV19|NA
CASSTQGGYTF
TGTGCCAGTAGTACCCAGGGAGGCTACACCTTC
>TRBJ2-3|NA|TRBV7-2|TRBD2
CASSLGFLLAGGADTQYF
TGTGCCAGCAGCTTAGGATTCTTACTAGCGGGGGGAGCAGATACGCAGTATTTT
>TRBJ1-3|NA|TRBV19|NA
CASSPGVSGNTIYF
TGTGCCAGTAGCCCCGGGGTCTCTGGAAACACCATATATTTT
>TRBJ2-2|NA|TRBV9|TRBD2
CASSPSRTSGGFGELFF
TGTGCCAGCAGCCCCTCCCGGACTAGCGGGGGGTTTGGGGAGCTGTTTTTT
>TRBJ1-2|NA|TRBV6-5|NA
CASALRGGSDGYTF
TGTGCCAGCGCCCTAAGGGGGGGCTCGGATGGCTACACCTTC
>TRBJ1-1|NA|TRBV15|NA
CATSRGSGYGGDTEAFF
TGTGCCACCAGCAGAGGATCAGGGTATGGTGGTGACACTGAAGCTTTCTTT
>TRBJ2-7|NA|TRBV28|NA
CASRPGGTDNSYEQYF
TGTGCCAGCAGGCCAGGGGGGACAGATAACTCCTACGAGCAGTACTTC
>TRBJ2-5|NA|TRBV4-2|TRBD2
CASSQKRGQETQYF
TGTGCCAGCAGCCAAAAGCGGGGGCAAGAGACCCAGTACTTC
>TRBJ2-5|NA|TRBV5-5|TRBD1
CASSTPRTGGLETQYF
TGTGCCAGCAGCACCCCCCGGACAGGGGGCCTAGAGACCCAGTACTTC
>TRBJ2-2|NA|TRBV7-9|NA
CASSLVISSPGELFF
TGTGCCAGCAGCTTGGTCATTAGCAGCCCCGGGGAGCTGTTTTTT
>TRBJ2-7|NA|TRBV20-1|NA
CSASSSGEQYF
TGCAGTGCTAGTTCAAGCGGGGAGCAGTACTTC
>TRBJ1-5|NA|TRBV7-2|NA
CASSPGEAQPQHF
TGTGCCAGCAGCCCGGGAGAGGCTCAGCCCCAGCATTTT
>TRBJ1-1|once|TRBV5-5|NA
CASSLAGTDGSSGGAFF
TGTGCCAGCAGCTTGGCGGGGACGGACGGGTCGTCAGGAGGAGCTTTCTTT
>TRBJ1-5|NA|TRBV5-6|TRBD1
CASSLARGHQPQHF
TGTGCCAGCAGCTTGGCCAGGGGGCATCAGCCCCAGCATTTT
>TRBJ1-1|NA|TRBV7-9|NA
CASSLDSITEAFF
TGTGCCAGCAGCTTAGACTCCATCACTGAAGCTTTCTTT
>TRBJ2-5|NA|TRBV5-1|TRBD2
CASSLGRSGGLEQETQYF
TGCGCCAGCAGCTTGGGTCGCAGCGGGGGCCTGGAGCAAGAGACCCAGTACTTC
>TRBJ2-7|NA|TRBV20-1|NA
CSASNVGATYEQYF
TGCAGTGCTAGTAACGTGGGGGCAACCTACGAGCAGTACTTC
>TRBJ1-2|NA|TRBV7-2|NA
CASSLGAVLGDYGYTF
TGTGCCAGCAGCTTAGGAGCGGTGTTAGGGGATTATGGCTACACCTTC
>TRBJ2-6|few|TRBV6-5|NA
CASSPVSYGANVLTF
TGTGCCAGCAGTCCCGTCTCGTATGGGGCCAACGTCCTGACTTTC
>TRBJ1-1|NA|TRBV28|TRBD1
CASSPGTGYLDTEAFF
TGTGCCAGCAGTCCCGGGACAGGGTATTTGGACACTGAAGCTTTCTTT
>TRBJ1-1|NA|TRBV4-3|NA
CASSQDARGRARRAFF
TGCGCCAGCAGCCAAGATGCAAGGGGCAGGGCTAGGCGCGCTTTCTTT
>TRBJ1-1|few|TRBV12-3/TRBV12-4|TRBD1
CASRGTANTEAFF
TGTGCCAGCAGGGGGACAGCGAACACTGAAGCTTTCTTT
>TRBJ1-2|NA|TRBV2|NA
CASSEFVSSNYGYTF
TGTGCCAGCAGTGAATTCGTCTCGAGCAACTATGGCTACACCTTC
>TRBJ2-7|NA|TRBV27|TRBD2
CASSPSFSAGEQYF
TGTGCCAGCAGTCCGTCCTTCTCAGCGGGGGAGCAGTACTTC
>TRBJ1-6|once|TRBV6-5|NA
CASSYSRVERRPLHF
TGTGCCAGCAGTTACAGTAGGGTGGAGAGGAGACCCCTCCACTTT
>TRBJ1-5|NA|TRBV2|NA
CASSVGMNQPQHF
TGTGCCAGCAGTGTTGGGATGAATCAGCCCCAGCATTTT
>TRBJ2-7|few|TRBV7-2|TRBD2
CASRVTSGGSYEQYF
TGTGCCAGCAGAGTTACTAGCGGTGGCTCCTACGAGCAGTACTTC
>TRBJ2-5|NA|TRBV1|NA
CTSSQEYIAGAFKETQYF
TGCACCAGCAGCCAAGAATATATAGCGGGGGCGTTTAAAGAGACCCAGTACTTC
>TRBJ2-1|NA|TRBV9|TRBD1
CASSPQDRGYNEQFF
TGTGCCAGCAGCCCACAGGACAGGGGTTACAATGAGCAGTTCTTC